The clone carrying this T cell receptor (beta chain) was recorded once. Its antigen is not known. Donors sampled were nominally healthy, though unrecorded immune exposures were likely. Germline CDR1 reads SGHRS; CDR2 reads YFSETQ. The CDR3 covers 13 residues. Deletions cut 0 bases from V and 5 bases from J, with 8 bases between. The data stem from a study of cytomegalovirus exposure and HLA in healthy donors. The study's findings and limits: In a later analysis, parvovirus B19, influenza, CMV and Epstein-Barr virus appeared linked to several top co-occurrence clusters. Confirmation in vitro established that three CMV-associated chains were specific for CMV antigens.

The PCR had 60 Vbeta and 13 Jbeta primers. Profiling relied on immunoSEQ multiplex PCR, and the TCRdb table lists in-frame clones only, not all of them. The sample shows tens of thousands of clones, 90% of them seen only once. Input material: PBMCs. The chain couples TRBV5-1 to TRBJ1-1; TRBD1 is a possible D gene (6 bases). This TCR came from a young woman in good health and CMV-seronegative. In DNA, the CDR3 is TGCGCCAGCAGCTTGGAGGGGGTAACTGAAGCTTTCTTT. It specifies CASSLEGVTEAFF.